This T cell receptor beta chain was observed in a study of human T cells and chemical hapten exposure. For the study at large: The upper back received 0.01% DPC by patch testing, with results read at 6 days. Overall study results and limits: A positive correlation with patch test score was found for PT1 expanded TCR counts. With alopecia, donors may have immune responses unlike healthy people's.

Time point: patch test 1, 2 weeks after DPC sensitization. As for treatment: therapeutic diphenylcyclopropenone sensitization with weekly scalp DPC. This CDR3 contains 16 residues. The V gene's germline CDR1 is DFQATT and CDR2 SNEGSKA (reference sequence). Trimming shortened V by 0 bases and J by 4 bases, and 15 bases separated the two germline ends. Remarks on this clonotype: Its target is not known. A clone one base away is much larger, so this may be a read error.

From the RACE reads, TCRdb called clonotypes with MiXCR, one entry per CDR3 protein. The sample consists of some 400,000 distinct CDR3 sequences, roughly 5% of them appearing once. The V call is TRBV20-1, the J call TRBJ1-4; tentatively, D is TRBD1 (6 bases). The clonotype originates from a woman in her forties or fifties with alopecia areata. Some clones in this sample may be carry-over from other donors' samples. Source: whole blood, taken in connection with sensitization to the hapten diphenylcyclopropenone (DPC). In nucleotides, the CDR3 is TGCAGTGCTAGAGAACTAGAAAGGGGGATTAATGAAAAACTGTTTTTT. It is translated as CSARELERGINEKLFF.